The source of this TCR beta chain is a study of T cell responses to AZD1222 COVID-19 vaccine. General study points: CD4 TCRs associated with vaccination spanned spike, dominating at 160-218 and 743-854. The donor cohort was predominantly white British with a female majority, and clonal diversity may have been underestimated.

Comment on this clone: Its antigen is unknown.

There are 15 residues in the CDR3. In germline, CDR1 is SEHNR, CDR2 FQNEAQ (reference sequence). Trimming shortened V by 2 bases and J by 8 bases, and 16 bases separated the two germline ends. Method: immunoSEQ multiplex PCR; TCRdb's copy keeps in-frame clones and lacks some. The table records around 78,000 clones, around 90% of them present only once. Sequencing used peripheral blood, obtained on day 0 of MenACWY control vaccination. The chain is built from TRBV7-9 and TRBJ2-4; possibly TRBD2 for D (6 bases). The clonotype originates from an adult in good health. CDR3 protein: CASSLTSGGGDIQYF. CDR3 DNA sequence: TGTGCCAGCAGCTTAACATCCGGGGGAGGAGACATTCAGTACTTC. Full variable domain (remainder filled in from reference TRBV7-9 and TRBJ2-4): DTGVSQNPRHKITKRGQNVTFRCDPISEHNRLYWYRQTLGQGPEFLTYFQNEAQLEKSRLLSDRFSAERPKGSFSTLEIQRTEQGDSAMYLCASSLTSGGGDIQYFGAGTRLSVL.